This paragraph reports one TCR beta chain. Its antigen remains unknown. 5'RACE template switching produced TCR cDNA carrying a universal primer site and UMIs. From the 5' RACE reads, TCRdb called clonotypes with MiXCR, one entry per CDR3 protein. Seen here are 500,000 to 650,000 distinct CDR3 sequences, roughly 13% observed once, and the top ten hold 11% to 15%. The data stem from a study of T cells after yellow fever vaccination. Study results and caveats: Once the booster was given, most primary-vaccination clones reappeared, at 95% to 97% for CD4 and more than 85% for CD8.

Germline CDR1 LNHDA, CDR2 SQIVND (reference sequence). Trimming left V 1 base short and J 11 bases short, with 9 bases between. CDR3 length: 12 amino acids. The receptor comes from a man aged 25-45 years who received the YFV17D yellow fever vaccine. This specimen was PBMCs, taken on the day of the yellow fever booster vaccination. The rearrangement joins TRBV19 to TRBJ1-5, with D unclear. The CDR3 sequence: CASSIAGPAQHF. CDR3 coding DNA: TGTGCCAGTAGTATAGCGGGCCCGGCCCAGCATTTT.